This T cell receptor beta chain comes out of a study of post-analysis software for immune sequencing data. A note on this clonotype: The target antigen is unknown.

The CDR3 has 13 amino acids. Germline values: CDR1 SGHTA, CDR2 FQGNSA. Trimming removed 2 bases from V and 9 bases from J, with 11 bases in between. Study findings and constraints: Strong co-clustering by F measure was seen for same-batch samples. When patients were compared with controls, 4 or 5 TRBV segments were more frequent, TRBV5-6, TRBV5-1 and TRBV20-1 among them.

The TCR beta cDNA libraries carried unique molecular identifiers. A single record per CDR3 protein comes from TCRdb applying MiXCR to the PCR reads. The profile shows about 680,000 distinct CDR3 sequences, roughly three fifths of them singletons. The rearrangement uses TRBV7-2 and TRBJ2-1, with D perhaps matching TRBD1 or TRBD2 (5 bases each). This clonotype was sampled from a girl aged 2 to 10 with multiple sclerosis. The sequenced material came from blood. CDR3 bases: TGTGCCAGCAGCTTAATGGGGGACCTTGAGCAGTTCTTC. Its protein is CASSLMGDLEQFF.